The 8 T cell receptor beta chains in this list originate from one sample, sequenced in a study of vaccination effects on CD4 cells after COVID-19. Antigen-specific CD4+ T cells expanded by the ViraFEST assay with viral peptide pools were then sequenced. The authors isolated CD4+ T cells after more than eight days of culture. Vaccine recipients had no previous SARS-CoV-2 infection; their nucleocapsid antibodies were negative. Which antigens these TCRs recognize remains unknown. The table came from immunoSEQ multiplex PCR; TCRdb's copy has only in-frame clones and leaves some out. The sample yields 40,000 to 45,000 clones, about two thirds seen once. The starting material was CD4+ T cells from PBMCs cultured with HCoV-OC43 spike peptides, obtained before COVID-19 vaccination. Noted subset: HCoV-OC43 spike overlapping peptide pool stimulation. The receptors derive from a human donor who received a COVID-19 vaccine.

J is TRBJ2-1 and V is TRBV7-9, with a weak D call TRBD2 (6 bases). The CDR3 length is 14 residues. V lost 1 base and J lost 5, with 9 bases in between. Per germline, CDR1 SEHNR and CDR2 FQNEAQ (reference sequence). In DNA form, the CDR3 reads TGTGCCAGCAGCTTAGGACTAGACCACAATGAGCAGTTCTTC. This encodes CASSLGLDHNEQFF.

The chain employs TRBV19 and TRBJ1-2; D uncertain. CDR1 LNHDA and CDR2 SQIVND come from the germline V gene (reference sequence). V was cut by 7 bases and J by 0 bases, with 15 bases left in between. CDR3 length: 15 amino acids. CDR3 region: CASIQRASSNYGYTF. The CDR3 nucleotides are TGTGCCAGTATCCAGCGGGCATCCTCTAACTATGGCTACACCTTC.

This chain uses TRBV27 with TRBJ1-1; no definite D call. The germline V and J ends were trimmed by 3 bases and 4 bases, with 15 bases remaining between them. The CDR3 extends over 15 amino acids. Germline V gene data show CDR1 as MNHEY and CDR2 as SMNVEV (reference sequence). The chain's CDR3 is CASSLKGSGGTEAFF. For the CDR3, the DNA is TGTGCCAGCAGTTTGAAAGGTTCGGGAGGCACTGAAGCTTTCTTT.

The chain has TRBV7-2 and TRBJ1-5, with D hard to call. Between the trimmed V and J ends, which lost 0 bases and 7 bases, there was a span of 13 bases. The CDR3 covers 15 residues. Germline lookup yields CDR1 SGHTA and CDR2 FQGNSA. CDR3 in amino acids: CASSLAGRVSQPQHF. CDR3 sequence (DNA): TGTGCCAGCAGCTTAGCAGGAAGGGTAAGCCAGCCCCAGCATTTT.

This rearrangement joins TRBV6-6 to TRBJ1-2, with D perhaps TRBD1 (6 bases). The CDR3 is 14 amino acids. Per germline, CDR1 MNHNY and CDR2 SVGAGI (reference sequence). With 7 bases removed from V and 3 bases from J, the gap between germline ends came to 15 bases. The CDR3 region is CASTPGGAHYGYTF. The CDR3 DNA reads TGTGCCAGCACCCCCGGGGGGGCTCACTATGGCTACACCTTC.

The chain uses TRBV3-1 (or the pseudogene TRBV3-2) and TRBJ2-1, with D uncertain. Germline CDR1 reads LGHDT; CDR2 reads YNNKEL (reference sequence). The CDR3 has 16 amino acids. V lost 1 base and J lost 6, with 16 bases in between. The CDR3 sequence: CASSQGGVRFPNEQFF. The CDR3 DNA follows: TGTGCCAGCAGCCAAGGTGGGGTCAGGTTCCCCAATGAGCAGTTCTTC.

The rearrangement joins TRBV19 to TRBJ1-4, with unresolved D. Per germline, CDR1 LNHDA and CDR2 SQIVND (reference sequence). The V end lost 9 bases, the J end lost 1 base, and 12 bases lay between the germline ends. The length of the CDR3 is 14 residues. CDR3 sequence: CASGPGRTNEKLFF. The CDR3 DNA follows: TGTGCCAGCGGACCGGGGAGAACTAATGAAAAACTGTTTTTT.

This rearrangement joins TRBV6-2 or TRBV6-3 to TRBJ2-5; D unclear. This CDR3 contains 14 residues. Per the germline V gene, CDR1 is MNHEY and CDR2 is SVGEGT. The V gene lost 0 bases and the J gene lost 7 bases, with 12 bases spanning the gap. Here the CDR3 DNA reads TGTGCCAGCAGTTACTCGGGTCGCCTAGGGACCCAGTACTTC. This gives the protein CASSYSGRLGTQYF.